This passage covers 24 T cell receptor beta chains from one sample sequenced in a study of cytomegalovirus exposure and HLA in healthy donors. The study ran its PCR with 60 Vbeta and 13 Jbeta primers. This table comes from immunoSEQ multiplex PCR, and its TCRdb copy is limited to in-frame clones, with some not included. The sample lists 200,000 or so clones; approximately 87% were seen once. The specimen was PBMCs. These receptors came from a man aged 30-40 years in good health and CMV-seronegative.

This clone has a single count. The rearrangement uses TRBV28 and TRBJ1-2; the match to TRBD1 covers 7 bases. The CDR3 loop spans 13 amino acids. Germline V gene lookup returns CDR1 MDHEN and CDR2 SYDVKM. V shed 7 bases and J 6 bases; nucleotides not matched to a gene: 8. The CDR3 region is CASTNRDRDGYTF. CDR3 coding DNA: TGTGCCAGCACCAACCGGGACAGAGATGGCTACACCTTC.

On this clone: The junction does not match germline at one end; this may be a read error. The rearrangement links TRBV7-9 to TRBJ1-4, with a tentative D call TRBD1 (5 bases). CDR3 size: 14 residues. From germline, CDR1 is SEHNR and CDR2 FQNEAQ (reference sequence). Here the CDR3 reads CSSTYGPGMEKLFF. CDR3 bases: TGTTCCAGCACCTATGGGCCAGGGATGGAAAAACTGTTTTTT.

This sequence joins TRBV18 and TRBJ2-5; 11 nucleotides align to TRBD2. The CDR3 is 15 amino acids. J was trimmed by 5 bases and V by 6 bases; bases with no gene match: 8. CDR1 is KGHSH, CDR2 LQKENI, per germline. CDR3 protein: CASSPTPSGRETQYF. CDR3 nucleotide sequence: TGTGCCAGCTCCCCAACGCCTAGCGGGAGGGAGACCCAGTACTTC.

V and J are TRBV30 and TRBJ2-3; TRBD2 matches at 11 bases. J gave up 1 base and V 3 bases, and 3 bases lay outside the gene matches. The CDR3 is made up of 15 amino acids. The germline V gene encodes CDR1 GTSNPN and CDR2 SVGIG (reference sequence). The CDR3 loop reads CAWRMGLAGTDTQYF. The DNA of the CDR3 is TGTGCCTGGAGGATGGGACTAGCGGGCACAGATACGCAGTATTTT.

The rearrangement joins TRBV4-1 to TRBJ2-5; 16 positions match TRBD2. The germline gives CDR1 MGHRA, CDR2 YSYEKL. J was trimmed by 4 bases and V by 4 bases; bases with no gene match: 9. CDR3 length: 18 amino acids. CDR3 residues: CASSRIYGTSGGGETQYF. In DNA form, the CDR3 reads TGCGCCAGCAGCCGCATATACGGGACTAGCGGGGGGGGAGAGACCCAGTACTTC.

J is TRBJ2-7 and V is TRBV5-8; no definite D call. Trimming took off 0 bases at V and 5 bases at J, with 12 bases between the two ends. Germline CDR1 reads SGHTS; CDR2 reads YDEGEE. The CDR3 has 14 amino acids. For the CDR3, the DNA is TGTGCCAGCAGCTTGGGTCTTATCCCCCACGAGCAGTACTTC. This gives the protein CASSLGLIPHEQYF.

The J gene is TRBJ2-5, the V gene TRBV27; 8 bases map to TRBD1. Germline-derived CDR1 and CDR2 are MNHEY and SMNVEV (reference sequence). Trimming removed 2 bases from V and 6 bases from J; junction bases left unmatched: 5. There are 14 residues in the CDR3. The CDR3 sequence: CASSLGQGKKTQYF. The CDR3 region has the DNA TGTGCCAGCAGTTTAGGACAGGGTAAGAAGACCCAGTACTTC.

The chain employs TRBV9 and TRBJ2-1, with D unresolved. Looked up from germline, CDR1 is SGDLS and CDR2 is YYNGEE. V gave up 0 bases and J gave up 4 bases, with 8 bases separating them. The CDR3 is 14 amino acids. For the CDR3, the DNA is TGTGCCAGCAGCGTAGGGCAACTATACAATGAGCAGTTCTTC. Protein product: CASSVGQLYNEQFF.

The J gene is TRBJ2-7, the V gene TRBV28; 10 nucleotides align to TRBD1. Germline trimming cut 5 bases from V and 4 bases from J; bases unmatched to any gene: 11. CDR1 and CDR2 (germline): MDHEN, SYDVKM. CDR3 length equals 16 residues. The chain's CDR3 is CASSPPADRGRYEQYF. CDR3 in DNA: TGTGCCAGCAGTCCACCCGCCGACAGGGGGCGGTACGAGCAGTACTTC.

This clone was counted only a few times. The genes are TRBV6-1 and TRBJ2-7; D perhaps matches TRBD1 (6 bases). Trimming removed 6 bases at V and 5 bases at J, with 11 bases between. Germline V gene data show CDR1 as MNHNS and CDR2 as SASEGT. The CDR3 totals 12 residues. Here the CDR3 reads CASRETGNEQYF. The CDR3 DNA reads TGTGCCAGCAGAGAAACAGGGAACGAGCAGTACTTC.

This sequence joins TRBV7-2 and TRBJ2-1, with TRBD2 matching over 13 bases. Germline trimming cut 5 bases from V and 4 bases from J; bases unmatched to any gene: 5. The CDR3 has 16 residues. Per germline, CDR1 SGHTA and CDR2 FQGNSA. CDR3 nucleotide sequence: TGTGCCAGCAGCCCTCGGACTAGCGGGGGTTACAATGAGCAGTTCTTC. Its translation: CASSPRTSGGYNEQFF.

In its sample, this clone was seen once. This sequence joins TRBV25-1 and TRBJ1-5; the match to TRBD1 covers 8 bases. CDR1 is MGHDK, CDR2 SYGVNS, per germline. The V segment lost 4 bases and the J segment 4 bases; nucleotides outside the gene matches: 3. CDR3 length: 14 residues. The CDR3 bases are TGTGCCAGCAGTGTGACAGGGGTGAATCAGCCCCAGCATTTT. Its translation is CASSVTGVNQPQHF.

A note on this clone: This sample includes further DNA sequences coding for the same CDR3. This chain links TRBV11-2 with TRBJ1-1; D is unclear. Trimming removed 4 bases from V and 4 bases from J, with 7 bases in between. This CDR3 contains 12 residues. In germline, CDR1 is SGHAT, CDR2 FQNNGV. The CDR3 sequence is CASSSGGTEAFF. The CDR3 DNA sequence: TGTGCCAGCAGCTCGGGAGGCACTGAAGCTTTCTTT.

This clone was counted between two and nine times. V gene TRBV28 combines with J gene TRBJ2-1, with 10 bases fitting TRBD1. With 3 bases clipped from V and 7 bases from J, the junction kept 9 bases outside the gene matches. Germline lookup yields CDR1 MDHEN and CDR2 SYDVKM. The CDR3 contains 16 residues. CDR3 bases: TGTGCCAGCAGTTTCCCGGGACAGGGGAGGTTGAATGAGCAGTTCTTC. Translated, it gives CASSFPGQGRLNEQFF.

The genes are TRBV10-1 and TRBJ1-1, with unresolved D. The CDR3 contains 13 residues. The V end was cut by 6 bases, the J end by 1 base, with 9 bases between. Germline V gene data show CDR1 as WNHNN and CDR2 as SYGVQD (reference sequence). The CDR3 loop is CASRREENTEAFF. The CDR3 bases are TGCGCCAGCAGGAGGGAAGAGAACACTGAAGCTTTCTTT.

V gene TRBV9 combines with J gene TRBJ1-3; D call uncertain. The CDR3 consists of 15 residues. Germline assignment: CDR1 SGDLS and CDR2 YYNGEE. The V end was cut by 3 bases, the J end by 2 bases, with 12 bases between. The CDR3 DNA sequence: TGTGCCAGCAGCGGGACGTCGGGGACTGGAAACACCATATATTTT. Protein sequence: CASSGTSGTGNTIYF.

The gene calls are TRBV19 and TRBJ1-1, with TRBD1 matching 8 bases. Losses at the gene ends were 1 base for V and 7 bases for J; bases not matched to a gene: 8. Germline lookup yields CDR1 LNHDA and CDR2 SQIVND (reference sequence). The length of the CDR3 is 15 residues. The chain's CDR3 is CASSIALAGGFEAFF. CDR3 sequence (DNA): TGTGCCAGTAGTATAGCGCTGGCAGGGGGCTTTGAAGCTTTCTTT. The full variable domain, with the rest looked up from reference TRBV19 and TRBJ1-1, is DGGITQSPKYLFRKEGQNVTLSCEQNLNHDAMYWYRQDPGQGLRLIYYSQIVNDFQKGDIAEGYSVSREKKESFPLTVTSAQKNPTAFYLCASSIALAGGFEAFFGQGTRLTVV.

The chain links TRBV11-3 to TRBJ2-3; 9 nucleotides align to TRBD2. J lost 4 bases, V lost 1 base, and 3 bases had no gene match. The CDR3 is made up of 15 amino acids. Germline CDR1 reads SGHNT; CDR2 reads YENEEA. CDR3 bases: TGTGCCAGCAGCTTAGGCGGGAGGGGAGCAGATACGCAGTATTTT. Translating it yields CASSLGGRGADTQYF.

J is TRBJ2-5 and V is TRBV5-4; D unresolved. The CDR3 runs to 13 residues. The V end was cut by 6 bases, the J end by 2 bases, with 11 bases between. Germline CDR1 reads SGHNT; CDR2 reads YYREEE (reference sequence). CDR3 in amino acids: CASTPASQETQYF. In DNA, the CDR3 is TGTGCCAGCACCCCCGCGAGTCAAGAGACCCAGTACTTC.

A note on this clone: A junction end diverges from the germline sequence, so it may reflect a read error. The chain is built from TRBV4-1 and TRBJ2-4; D may be TRBD2 (5 bases). Germline CDR1 is MGHRA and CDR2 is YSYEKL. The CDR3 length is 17 residues. This CDR3 reads CASSLGGSASAKNSQYF. Written as DNA, the CDR3 is TGCGCCAGCAGCCTCGGAGGTTCCGCATCGGCCAAAAACAGTCAGTACTTC.

This chain connects TRBV2 to TRBJ1-2, with 9 bases matching TRBD1. Germline CDR1 SNHLY, CDR2 FYNNEI. CDR3 size: 14 residues. J lost 1 base, V lost 6 bases, and 3 bases had no gene match. The CDR3 DNA reads as TGTGCCAGCAGGCGGGACAGGGTTAACTATGGCTACACCTTC. Its protein product is CASRRDRVNYGYTF.

The V gene is TRBV5-1, the J gene TRBJ2-5, with D unclear. Germline V lookup: CDR1 SGHRS, CDR2 YFSETQ. This CDR3 spans 14 amino acids. V lost 5 bases, J lost 1 base, and 12 bases lay in between. The chain's CDR3 is CASRGDLLQETQYF. The CDR3 DNA is TGCGCCAGCAGGGGCGACCTACTCCAAGAGACCCAGTACTTC.

The chain joins TRBV5-6 to TRBJ1-5; TRBD1 matches at 7 bases. Germline V gene sequence: CDR1 SGHDT, CDR2 YYEEEE. This CDR3 has 14 residues. The V and J ends lost 2 bases and 5 bases, in that order; junction bases with no gene match: 4. CDR3 in amino acids: CASSLRGGDQPQHF. The CDR3 coding sequence is TGTGCCAGCAGCTTAAGAGGGGGCGATCAGCCCCAGCATTTT.

The genes are TRBV28 and TRBJ2-3; 16 nucleotides align to TRBD2. V lost 5 bases and J lost 6; bases outside the gene matches: 11. The CDR3 totals 18 residues. CDR1 is MDHEN and CDR2 is SYDVKM in the germline V gene. The CDR3 is CASSIGGTSGGAGDTQYF. The CDR3 DNA follows: TGTGCCAGCAGTATAGGAGGGACTAGCGGGGGGGCGGGGGATACGCAGTATTTT.